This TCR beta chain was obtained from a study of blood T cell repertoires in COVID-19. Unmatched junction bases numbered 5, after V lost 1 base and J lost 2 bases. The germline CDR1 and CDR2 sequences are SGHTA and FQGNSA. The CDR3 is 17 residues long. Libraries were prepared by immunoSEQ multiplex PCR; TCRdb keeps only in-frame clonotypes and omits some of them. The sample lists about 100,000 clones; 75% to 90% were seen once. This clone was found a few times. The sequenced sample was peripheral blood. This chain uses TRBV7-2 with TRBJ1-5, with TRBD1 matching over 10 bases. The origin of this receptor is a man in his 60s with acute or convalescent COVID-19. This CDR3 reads CASSLGQGASGNQPQHF. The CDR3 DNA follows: TGTGCCAGCAGCTTAGGACAGGGGGCGAGTGGCAATCAGCCCCAGCATTTT.